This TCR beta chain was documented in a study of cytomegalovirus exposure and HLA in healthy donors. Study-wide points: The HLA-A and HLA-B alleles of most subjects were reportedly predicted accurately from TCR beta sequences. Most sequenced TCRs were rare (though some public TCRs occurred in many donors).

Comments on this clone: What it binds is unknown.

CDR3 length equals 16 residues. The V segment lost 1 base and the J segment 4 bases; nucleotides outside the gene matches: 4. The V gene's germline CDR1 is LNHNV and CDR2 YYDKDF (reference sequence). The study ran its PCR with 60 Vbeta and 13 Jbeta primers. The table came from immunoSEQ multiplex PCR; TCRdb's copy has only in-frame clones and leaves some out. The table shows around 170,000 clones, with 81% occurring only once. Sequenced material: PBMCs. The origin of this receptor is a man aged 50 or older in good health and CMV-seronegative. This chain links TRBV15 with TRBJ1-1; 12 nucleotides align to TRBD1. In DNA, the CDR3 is TGTGCCACCAGCAGAGGGGGACAGGGGGCGGGCACTGAAGCTTTCTTT. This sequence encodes CATSRGGQGAGTEAFF.